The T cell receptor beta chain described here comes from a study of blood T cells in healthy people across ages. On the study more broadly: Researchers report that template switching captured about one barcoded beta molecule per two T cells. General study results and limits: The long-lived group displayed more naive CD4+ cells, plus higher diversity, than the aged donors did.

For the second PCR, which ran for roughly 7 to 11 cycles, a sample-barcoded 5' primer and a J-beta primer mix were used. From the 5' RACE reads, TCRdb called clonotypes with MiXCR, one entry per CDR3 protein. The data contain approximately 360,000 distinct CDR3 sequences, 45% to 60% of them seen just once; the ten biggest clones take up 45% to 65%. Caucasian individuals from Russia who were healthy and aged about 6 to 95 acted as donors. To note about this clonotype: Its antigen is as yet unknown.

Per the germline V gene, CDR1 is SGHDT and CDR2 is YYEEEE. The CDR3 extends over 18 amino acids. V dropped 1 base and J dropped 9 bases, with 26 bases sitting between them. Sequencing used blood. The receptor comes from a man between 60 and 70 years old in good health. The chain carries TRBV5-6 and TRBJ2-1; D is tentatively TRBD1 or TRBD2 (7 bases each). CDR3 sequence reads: CASSLSLPGGGPFSEQFF. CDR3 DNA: TGTGCCAGCAGCTTGTCCCTTCCAGGGGGAGGGCCCTTTTCTGAGCAGTTCTTC.